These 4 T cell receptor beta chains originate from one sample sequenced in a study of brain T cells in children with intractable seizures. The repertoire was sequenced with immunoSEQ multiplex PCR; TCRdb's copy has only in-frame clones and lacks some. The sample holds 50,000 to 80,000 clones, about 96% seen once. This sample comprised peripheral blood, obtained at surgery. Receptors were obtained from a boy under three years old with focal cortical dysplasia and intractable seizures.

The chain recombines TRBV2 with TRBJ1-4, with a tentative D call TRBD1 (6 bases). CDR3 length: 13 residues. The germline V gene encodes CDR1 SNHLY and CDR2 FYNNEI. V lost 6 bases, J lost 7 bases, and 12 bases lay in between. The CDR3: CASSPIRGEKLFF. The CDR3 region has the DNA TGTGCCAGCAGCCCAATCAGGGGTGAAAAACTGTTTTTT.

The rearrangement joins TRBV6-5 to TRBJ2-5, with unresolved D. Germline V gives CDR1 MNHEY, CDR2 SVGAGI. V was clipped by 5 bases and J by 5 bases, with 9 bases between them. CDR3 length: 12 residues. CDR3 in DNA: TGTGCCAGCAGTATACGCTACGAGACCCAGTACTTC. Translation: CASSIRYETQYF.

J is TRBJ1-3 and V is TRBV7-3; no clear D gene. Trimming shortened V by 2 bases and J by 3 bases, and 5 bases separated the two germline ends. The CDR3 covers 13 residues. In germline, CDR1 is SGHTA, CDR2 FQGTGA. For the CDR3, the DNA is TGTGCCAGCAGCTTAGCCCTTGGAAACACCATATATTTT. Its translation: CASSLALGNTIYF.

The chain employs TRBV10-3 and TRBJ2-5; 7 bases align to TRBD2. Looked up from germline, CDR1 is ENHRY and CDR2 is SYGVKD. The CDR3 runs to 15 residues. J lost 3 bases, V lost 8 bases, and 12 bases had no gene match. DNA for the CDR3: TGTGCCATCCGGGAGAGCGTGGCGGGAGAAGAGACCCAGTACTTC. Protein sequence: CAIRESVAGEETQYF.